Listed below are T cell receptor beta chains from one sample, sequenced in a study of T cells in Graves' hyperthyroidism and ophthalmopathy. Each CDR3 protein is one row after TCRdb ran MiXCR on the multiplex PCR reads. The data show some 500,000 distinct CDR3 sequences, about an eighth seen once. Sequencing used blood. These TCRs come from a woman under 30 with Graves' hyperthyroidism. The CDR3 runs from the conserved cysteine through the conserved F or W. D genes are given only for firm matches. Only some rows state a clone size, as once, few, many or a class for expanded clones.

D: TRBD2
J: TRBJ2-3
V: TRBV29-1
size: many
CDR3: CSVESVGSGRALRADTQYF
DNA: TGCAGCGTTGAATCAGTCGGTAGCGGGAGGGCCTTGCGGGCAGATACGCAGTATTTT

D: TRBD2
J: TRBJ2-5
V: TRBV6-2/TRBV6-3
size: once
CDR3: CASSYRTSGIGETQYF
DNA: TGTGCCAGCAGTTACAGGACTAGCGGGATCGGAGAGACCCAGTACTTC

D: TRBD2
J: TRBJ2-1
V: TRBV24-1
size: few
CDR3: CATSEGGTSGINEQFF
DNA: TGTGCCACCAGTGAAGGAGGGACTAGCGGGATCAATGAGCAGTTCTTC

D: NA
J: TRBJ2-5
V: TRBV19
size: NA
CDR3: CASSIFPEQETQYF
DNA: TGTGCCAGTAGTATATTTCCAGAGCAAGAGACCCAGTACTTC

D: TRBD1
J: TRBJ1-3
V: TRBV2
size: many
CDR3: CASPGQSSGNTIYF
DNA: TGTGCCAGCCCGGGACAGAGCTCTGGAAACACCATATATTTT

D: NA
J: TRBJ2-2
V: TRBV3-1
size: NA
CDR3: CASSPLLQGTGELFF
DNA: TGTGCCAGCAGCCCATTACTACAGGGCACCGGGGAGCTGTTTTTT

D: NA
J: TRBJ2-6
V: TRBV2
size: many
CDR3: CASSEDSPSGANVLTF
DNA: TGTGCCAGCAGTGAAGACAGTCCCTCTGGGGCCAACGTCCTGACTTTC

D: TRBD2
J: TRBJ2-3
V: TRBV27
size: NA
CDR3: CASSSLLRLAVGRDTQYF
DNA: TGTGCCAGCAGTAGCTTATTGCGACTAGCGGTGGGTAGAGATACGCAGTATTTT

D: NA
J: TRBJ2-5
V: TRBV19
size: NA
CDR3: CASKQQGQETQYF
DNA: TGTGCCAGTAAGCAACAGGGCCAAGAGACCCAGTACTTC

D: NA
J: TRBJ2-5
V: TRBV7-3
size: many
CDR3: CASSRRAGLGQETQYF
DNA: TGTGCCAGCAGCCGTCGGGCAGGGTTAGGCCAAGAGACCCAGTACTTC

D: TRBD2
J: TRBJ2-1
V: TRBV5-1
size: few
CDR3: CASSPGTSGYNEQLF
DNA: TGCGCCAGCAGCCCTGGGACTAGCGGTTACAATGAGCAGCTCTTC

D: NA
J: TRBJ1-2
V: TRBV7-6
size: NA
CDR3: CASSLASEGGGYTF
DNA: TGTGCCAGCAGCTTAGCGTCGGAGGGAGGTGGCTACACCTTC

D: TRBD1
J: TRBJ2-3
V: TRBV5-1
size: many
CDR3: CASSLGQGASDTQYF
DNA: TGCGCCAGCAGCCTTGGACAGGGGGCATCAGATACGCAGTATTTT

D: NA
J: TRBJ2-3
V: TRBV19
size: NA
CDR3: CASSWGLLEDTQYF
DNA: TGTGCCAGTAGTTGGGGGCTTCTTGAAGATACGCAGTATTTT

D: NA
J: TRBJ2-1
V: TRBV2
size: NA
CDR3: CASSALGGRYNEQFF
DNA: TGTGCCAGCAGTGCTTTAGGCGGCCGATACAATGAGCAGTTCTTC

D: NA
J: TRBJ2-1
V: TRBV30
size: many
CDR3: CAWMGPPSNEQFF
DNA: TGTGCCTGGATGGGGCCCCCGAGCAATGAGCAGTTCTTC

D: NA
J: TRBJ2-7
V: TRBV30
size: many
CDR3: CAWIGGVNEQYF
DNA: TGTGCCTGGATAGGAGGCGTGAACGAGCAGTACTTC

D: NA
J: TRBJ1-1
V: TRBV5-1
size: many
CDR3: CASSLRGVWTEAFF
DNA: TGCGCCAGCAGCTTGCGGGGGGTTTGGACTGAAGCTTTCTTT

D: NA
J: TRBJ1-1
V: TRBV6-1
size: few
CDR3: CASSEGEAAEAFF
DNA: TGTGCCAGCAGTGAAGGTGAGGCCGCTGAAGCTTTCTTT

D: NA
J: TRBJ1-1
V: TRBV4-1
size: NA
CDR3: CASSQVGGEGEAFF
DNA: TGCGCCAGCAGCCAAGTAGGGGGAGAGGGTGAAGCTTTCTTT

D: NA
J: TRBJ2-1
V: TRBV24-1
size: NA
CDR3: CATSVGVQGNEQFF
DNA: TGTGCCACCAGTGTTGGCGTCCAGGGGAATGAGCAGTTCTTC

D: NA
J: TRBJ1-5
V: TRBV15
size: many
CDR3: CATSRVPGWQPQHF
DNA: TGTGCCACCAGCAGAGTACCAGGGTGGCAGCCCCAGCATTTT

D: TRBD1
J: TRBJ1-1
V: TRBV3-1
size: NA
CDR3: CASSPMRGRTEAFF
DNA: TGTGCCAGCAGCCCGATGAGGGGGCGGACTGAAGCTTTCTTT

D: NA
J: TRBJ1-2
V: TRBV27
size: many
CDR3: CASSLISGAADGYTF
DNA: TGTGCCAGCAGTTTAATTTCAGGCGCCGCGGATGGCTACACCTTC

D: TRBD2
J: TRBJ2-2
V: TRBV7-9
size: few
CDR3: CASSLTSAGELFF
DNA: TGTGCCAGCAGCCTAACTAGCGCCGGGGAGCTGTTTTTT

D: NA
J: TRBJ1-5
V: TRBV10-2
size: many
CDR3: CASSGQRNNQPQHF
DNA: TGCGCCAGCAGTGGACAAAGAAACAATCAGCCCCAGCATTTT

D: TRBD2
J: TRBJ2-7
V: TRBV10-3
size: many
CDR3: CAIANLSGSHYEQYF
DNA: TGTGCCATCGCCAACCTTAGCGGGAGCCACTACGAGCAGTACTTC

D: TRBD2
J: TRBJ2-5
V: TRBV11-1
size: many
CDR3: CASSLALGLAEETQYF
DNA: TGTGCCAGCAGCTTAGCTCTGGGACTAGCGGAAGAGACCCAGTACTTC

D: NA
J: TRBJ2-5
V: TRBV7-2
size: many
CDR3: CASRPNLGETQYF
DNA: TGTGCCAGCAGGCCTAACTTAGGAGAGACCCAGTACTTC

D: NA
J: TRBJ1-1
V: TRBV7-6
size: many
CDR3: CASSLSRSAVNTEAFF
DNA: TGTGCCAGCAGCTTAAGTCGGAGTGCCGTGAACACTGAAGCTTTCTTT

D: TRBD1
J: TRBJ2-3
V: TRBV29-1
size: NA
CDR3: CSGRDRVGAVDTQYF
DNA: TGCAGCGGCCGGGACAGGGTGGGGGCAGTGGATACGCAGTATTTT

D: TRBD2
J: TRBJ2-5
V: TRBV5-1
size: many
CDR3: CASSPRTSGSVGETQYF
DNA: TGCGCCAGCAGCCCGAGGACTAGCGGGAGTGTTGGGGAGACCCAGTACTTC

D: TRBD1
J: TRBJ2-5
V: TRBV7-2
size: many
CDR3: CASSFNRGQETQYF
DNA: TGTGCCAGCAGCTTCAACAGGGGACAAGAGACCCAGTACTTC

D: NA
J: TRBJ1-6
V: TRBV6-5
size: few
CDR3: CASSYPMSEHNSPLHF
DNA: TGTGCCAGCAGTTACCCTATGAGCGAACATAATTCACCCCTCCACTTT

D: NA
J: TRBJ2-3
V: TRBV9
size: few
CDR3: CASSVDFLSTDTQYF
DNA: TGTGCCAGCAGCGTAGATTTCCTAAGCACAGATACGCAGTATTTT

D: TRBD2
J: TRBJ2-1
V: TRBV24-1
size: many
CDR3: CATSDLSTGAGTSGSIHEQFF
DNA: TGTGCCACCAGTGATCTATCGACAGGGGCCGGGACTAGCGGGAGTATCCATGAGCAGTTCTTC

D: TRBD2
J: TRBJ2-1
V: TRBV20-1
size: NA
CDR3: CSAISRLAGGGIYNEQFF
DNA: TGCAGTGCTATCTCGCGACTAGCGGGGGGGGGCATTTACAATGAGCAGTTCTTC

D: NA
J: TRBJ1-1
V: TRBV28
size: many
CDR3: CASSLGGRGDTEAFF
DNA: TGTGCCAGCAGTTTGGGGGGGCGGGGAGACACTGAAGCTTTCTTT

D: NA
J: TRBJ2-7
V: TRBV6-1
size: NA
CDR3: CASSSLEGVGYEQYF
DNA: TGTGCCAGCAGCTCCTTGGAAGGGGTCGGTTACGAGCAGTACTTC

D: NA
J: TRBJ2-3
V: TRBV11-3
size: many
CDR3: CASSSRGDGDTQYF
DNA: TGTGCCAGCAGCTCGCGGGGCGACGGGGATACGCAGTATTTT

D: NA
J: TRBJ1-1
V: TRBV7-8
size: few
CDR3: CASRRQALNTEAFF
DNA: TGTGCCAGCAGGAGACAGGCTTTGAACACTGAAGCTTTCTTT

D: NA
J: TRBJ2-1
V: TRBV6-1
size: many
CDR3: CASSEGIGLYNEQFF
DNA: TGTGCCAGCAGTGAAGGGATAGGACTCTACAATGAGCAGTTCTTC

D: NA
J: TRBJ1-4
V: TRBV30
size: many
CDR3: CAWGPLGVLFF
DNA: TGTGCCTGGGGCCCCCTGGGGGTACTGTTTTTT

D: TRBD2
J: TRBJ2-1
V: TRBV30
size: many
CDR3: CAWSASLAGGYEQFF
DNA: TGTGCCTGGAGTGCATCACTAGCGGGAGGGTATGAGCAGTTCTTC

D: TRBD1
J: TRBJ1-6
V: TRBV4-1
size: many
CDR3: CASSQDRGDNSPLHF
DNA: TGCGCCAGCAGCCAGGACAGGGGAGATAATTCACCCCTCCACTTT

D: TRBD1
J: TRBJ1-2
V: TRBV30
size: many
CDR3: CAWSLGQSGNYGYTF
DNA: TGTGCCTGGAGCCTGGGACAGTCAGGGAACTATGGCTACACCTTC

D: NA
J: TRBJ2-2
V: TRBV15
size: many
CDR3: CATSRGTGVTTGELFF
DNA: TGTGCCACCAGCAGAGGAACAGGAGTAACCACCGGGGAGCTGTTTTTT

D: NA
J: TRBJ1-5
V: TRBV30
size: many
CDR3: CAWSGGGEPQHF
DNA: TGTGCCTGGAGCGGGGGGGGGGAGCCCCAGCATTTT

D: NA
J: TRBJ1-1
V: TRBV4-1
size: few
CDR3: CASSQVSQVGAFF
DNA: TGCGCCAGCAGCCAAGTGAGCCAAGTCGGCGCTTTCTTT